This entry lists 22 T cell receptor beta chains sequenced from one sample in a study of blood T cell dynamics during melanoma immunotherapy. This table comes from immunoSEQ multiplex PCR, and its TCRdb copy is limited to in-frame clones, with some not included. The sample contains 20,000 to 30,000 clones, 87% of which appear only once. Sample time point: pre-treatment baseline. Source: blood, taken from a patient treated with checkpoint blockade. These receptors were obtained from a human donor with melanoma.

The chain joins TRBV25-1 to TRBJ1-6; maybe TRBD1 (6 bases). CDR1 is MGHDK and CDR2 is SYGVNS in the germline V gene. This CDR3 has 15 residues. V was trimmed by 1 base and J by 6 bases, leaving 10 bases between them. CDR3 residues: CASSELDSRNSPLHF. The CDR3 DNA sequence: TGTGCCAGCAGTGAATTGGACAGCCGTAATTCACCCCTCCACTTT.

This sequence joins TRBV9 and TRBJ2-3, with D tentatively TRBD2 (5 bases). The CDR3 has 13 amino acids. CDR1 is SGDLS and CDR2 is YYNGEE in the germline V gene. V was trimmed by 4 bases and J by 4 bases, leaving 10 bases between them. The CDR3 region is CASSPSLADTQYF. DNA for the CDR3: TGTGCCAGCAGCCCCTCACTAGCAGATACGCAGTATTTT.

The rearrangement joins TRBV6-5 to TRBJ1-1, with D possibly TRBD1 on 6 matching bases. Germline V gene sequence: CDR1 MNHEY, CDR2 SVGAGI. Trimming removed 6 bases from V and 5 bases from J, with 19 bases in between. The CDR3 is 15 amino acids. CDR3 amino acids: CASRTGGGARTEAFF. DNA for the CDR3: TGTGCCAGCAGGACTGGAGGGGGGGCAAGGACTGAAGCTTTCTTT.

The rearrangement uses TRBV14 and TRBJ1-1; tentatively, D is TRBD1 (6 bases). The germline V gene encodes CDR1 SGHDN and CDR2 FVKESK. Trimming stripped 3 bases from V and 1 base from J, with 12 bases between. CDR3 size: 15 residues. In DNA form, the CDR3 reads TGTGCCAGCAGCCACGCCAGGGGCAGGAACACTGAAGCTTTCTTT. The encoded protein is CASSHARGRNTEAFF.

The rearrangement joins TRBV28 to TRBJ2-5; D may be TRBD2 (7 bases). V was trimmed by 6 bases and J by 5 bases, leaving 22 bases between them. CDR3 length: 16 residues. The germline gives CDR1 MDHEN, CDR2 SYDVKM. The CDR3 DNA reads TGTGCCAGCAGGATCTTGCAGGGGAGGGGGTCTGAGACCCAGTACTTC. Protein sequence: CASRILQGRGSETQYF.

This chain connects TRBV27 to TRBJ2-7; D is unclear. Trimming removed 2 bases at V and 12 bases at J, with 23 bases between. The germline CDR1 and CDR2 sequences are MNHEY and SMNVEV (reference sequence). The CDR3 length is 15 residues. The CDR3 spells CASSLTKDPILRRYF. The CDR3 DNA reads as TGTGCCAGCAGTTTAACCAAAGACCCGATACTGCGCCGGTACTTC.

Only one count was recorded for this clone. The gene calls are TRBV5-1 and TRBJ2-2; D may be TRBD1 or TRBD2 (5 bases each). Germline V gene data show CDR1 as SGHRS and CDR2 as YFSETQ. Trimming stripped 0 bases from V and 0 bases from J, with 6 bases between. CDR3 size: 15 residues. DNA for the CDR3: TGCGCCAGCAGCTTGGCGGGACCGAACACCGGGGAGCTGTTTTTT. This codes for CASSLAGPNTGELFF.

The V call is TRBV7-3, the J call TRBJ2-2; possible D gene TRBD1, 6 bases. CDR1 and CDR2 (germline): SGHTA, FQGTGA. V gave up 5 bases and J gave up 4 bases, with 11 bases separating them. The CDR3 runs to 14 residues. This CDR3 is CASSLVGATGELFF. CDR3 nucleotides: TGTGCCAGCAGCCTGGTGGGGGCCACCGGGGAGCTGTTTTTT.

This chain connects TRBV28 to TRBJ2-7; unclear D gene. Germline lookup yields CDR1 MDHEN and CDR2 SYDVKM. This CDR3 is built from 14 residues. Trimming removed 8 bases from V and 4 bases from J, with 18 bases in between. The CDR3 spells CASPADPRPYEQYF. CDR3 nucleotide sequence: TGTGCCAGCCCGGCGGACCCCCGGCCTTACGAGCAGTACTTC.

The rearrangement uses TRBV10-3 and TRBJ2-5, with D perhaps matching TRBD2 (6 bases). The CDR3 is 15 residues long. V gave up 9 bases and J gave up 2 bases, with 19 bases separating them. The germline V gene encodes CDR1 ENHRY and CDR2 SYGVKD. CDR3 amino acids: CAIKLGLASQETQYF. CDR3 nucleotide sequence: TGTGCCATTAAACTGGGACTGGCGTCACAAGAGACCCAGTACTTC.

A single count supports this clone. Because the CDR3's place on the DNA is in doubt, the DNA is left out and the CDR3 is given as listed by TCRdb. V usage is TRBV19 and J usage is TRBJ2-5; the table assigns TRBD2, which was not confirmed against the DNA. Germline values: CDR1 LNHDA, CDR2 SQIVND (reference sequence). The CDR3 sequence runs 14 residues, both termini included. The CDR3: CASSILAGRGEQYF.

The chain links TRBV2 to TRBJ2-1; 8 nucleotides agree with TRBD2. The CDR3 length is 15 residues. Looked up from germline, CDR1 is SNHLY and CDR2 is FYNNEI. Trimming removed 4 bases from V and 6 bases from J; junction bases left unmatched: 8. CDR3 loop: CASSAWTSIPNEQFF. The DNA of the CDR3 is TGTGCCAGCAGTGCCTGGACTAGCATCCCCAATGAGCAGTTCTTC.

The V call is TRBV6-1, the J call TRBJ2-7; 13 bases line up with TRBD2. The germline V gene encodes CDR1 MNHNS and CDR2 SASEGT. This CDR3 is 17 amino acids long. The J segment lost 0 bases and the V segment lost 3 bases, leaving 5 bases of the junction unmatched. Here the CDR3 reads CASSDGGTSGISYEQYF. As DNA, the CDR3 is TGTGCCAGCAGTGATGGGGGGACTAGCGGGATCTCCTACGAGCAGTACTTC.

V gene TRBV27 combines with J gene TRBJ1-5; D gene uncertain. Germline V gives CDR1 MNHEY, CDR2 SMNVEV (reference sequence). This CDR3 comprises 15 residues. The V end was cut by 5 bases, the J end by 1 base, with 12 bases between. This CDR3 reads CASSPRPWSNQPQHF. The CDR3 DNA is TGTGCCAGCAGTCCTCGCCCTTGGAGCAATCAGCCCCAGCATTTT.

This chain uses TRBV10-3 with TRBJ2-3; TRBD1 aligns across 9 bases. Looked up from germline, CDR1 is ENHRY and CDR2 is SYGVKD. V lost 11 bases, J lost 0 bases, and 9 bases stayed unmatched. This CDR3 region has 15 residues. The CDR3 region has the DNA TGTGCCGTGCAGTTTACAGGGGGCAGCACAGATACGCAGTATTTT. It codes for CAVQFTGGSTDTQYF.

The V and J genes are TRBV19 and TRBJ2-2, with D maybe TRBD2 (6 bases). The CDR3 spans 15 residues. Per the germline V gene, CDR1 is LNHDA and CDR2 is SQIVND (reference sequence). Trimming took 8 bases from V and 4 from J, leaving 17 bases between them. The chain's CDR3 is CASHLRGRGTGELFF. The DNA of the CDR3 is TGTGCCAGTCATCTCCGGGGGAGAGGCACCGGGGAGCTGTTTTTT.

This rearrangement joins TRBV7-6 to TRBJ1-3; D is unresolved. The CDR3 totals 14 residues. Germline CDR1 is SGHVS and CDR2 is FNYEAQ. V lost 4 bases and J 0 bases, leaving 7 bases between the germline ends. The CDR3: CASSSVSSGNTIYF. For the CDR3, the DNA is TGTGCCAGCAGCTCTGTTAGCTCTGGAAACACCATATATTTT.

The genes are TRBV4-1 and TRBJ2-5; 14 bases match TRBD2. Per the germline V gene, CDR1 is MGHRA and CDR2 is YSYEKL. This CDR3 has 17 amino acids. V dropped 4 bases and J dropped 4; count of bases not matched to a gene: 8. The CDR3 nucleotides read TGCGCCAGCAGCCTGGGACTAGCGGGAGTTGCCACAGAGACCCAGTACTTC. This sequence encodes CASSLGLAGVATETQYF.

The V call is TRBV5-1, the J call TRBJ1-1, with D possibly being TRBD1 (6 bases). Per the germline V gene, CDR1 is SGHRS and CDR2 is YFSETQ. This CDR3 contains 16 residues. Trimming stripped 4 bases from V and 0 bases from J, with 16 bases between. CDR3 sequence: CASSTGGGHLNTEAFF. The CDR3, as DNA: TGCGCCAGCAGCACCGGGGGCGGACACCTGAACACTGAAGCTTTCTTT.

This sequence joins TRBV6-1 and TRBJ2-7, with TRBD2 matching over 7 bases. Germline CDR1 and CDR2: MNHNS and SASEGT. The CDR3 is made up of 14 amino acids. The trim removed 6 bases at V and 1 base at J, leaving 6 bases unmatched. CDR3 DNA: TGTGCCAGCAGGAATATGCGGGGGTCCTACGAGCAGTACTTC. Its protein product is CASRNMRGSYEQYF.

The chain carries TRBV9 and TRBJ1-2; D remains ambiguous. The CDR3 is 15 residues long. V lost 0 bases, J lost 5 bases, and 14 bases lay in between. The germline V gene encodes CDR1 SGDLS and CDR2 YYNGEE. The CDR3 sequence is CASSVGQANVYGYTF. The CDR3 DNA reads as TGTGCCAGCAGCGTAGGGCAGGCAAACGTATATGGCTACACCTTC.

V gene TRBV2 combines with J gene TRBJ2-3, with D possibly TRBD2 on 6 matching bases. The CDR3 is 15 residues long. V lost 3 bases and J 6 bases, leaving 16 bases between the germline ends. Germline V gene lookup returns CDR1 SNHLY and CDR2 FYNNEI. The CDR3 here is CASSDDGTSRDTQYF. In DNA form, the CDR3 reads TGTGCCAGCAGTGATGACGGGACTTCAAGGGATACGCAGTATTTT.